The clone carrying this TCR beta chain was detected many times. Alpha and beta chains were covered, as first-strand cDNA relied on TRAV- and TRBV-specific primers. With a constant-region primer and a V-primer adapter, TCRs were subjected to about 20 PCR cycles of amplification. TCRdb reanalysed the reads using MiXCR and keeps one entry per CDR3 protein. The sample contains about 97,000 distinct CDR3 sequences, about a fifth of which appear only once. The entry originates in a study of low-dose radiotherapy and immunotherapy resistance in tumors. Study as a whole: Members of Cohort 2 were treated with 1 Gy per fraction every two weeks; their total was 13 Gy over 26 weeks. Administration of intravenous cyclophosphamide at 200 mg/m2 took place every two weeks, one day before radiation and immunotherapy.

The CDR3 loop spans 13 amino acids. Trimming stripped 8 bases from V and 0 bases from J, with 11 bases between. CDR1 and CDR2 from the germline V gene are SGHRS and YFSETQ. Time point noted: after trial treatment. Indicated treatment: LDRT plus nivolumab, ipilimumab, low-dose cyclophosphamide and aspirin (RACIN trial). Nivolumab, ipilimumab, aspirin, low-dose cyclophosphamide and low-dose radiotherapy were all administered to the donors. Eligibility was restricted to patients presenting with advanced solid tumors that lacked tumor-infiltrating lymphocytes. The V gene is TRBV5-1, the J gene TRBJ1-1, with no clear D. The clonotype was recovered from a male donor with prostate cancer. Sample: PBMCs, taken after low-dose radiotherapy plus immunotherapy. The CDR3 loop is CARPGLMNTEAFF. The CDR3 DNA reads as TGCGCCAGGCCGGGCTTAATGAACACTGAAGCTTTCTTT.